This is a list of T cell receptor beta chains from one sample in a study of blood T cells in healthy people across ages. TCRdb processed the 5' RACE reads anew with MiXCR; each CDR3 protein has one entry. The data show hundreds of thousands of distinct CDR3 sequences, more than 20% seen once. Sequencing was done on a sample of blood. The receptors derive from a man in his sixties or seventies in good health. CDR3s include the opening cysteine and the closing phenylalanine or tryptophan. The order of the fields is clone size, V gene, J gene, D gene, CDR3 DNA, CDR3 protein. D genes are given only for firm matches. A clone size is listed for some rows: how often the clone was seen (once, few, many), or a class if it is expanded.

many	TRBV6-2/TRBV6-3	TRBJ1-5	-	TGTGCCAGCAGTGTGTGGTTCGATCAGCCCCAGCATTTT	CASSVWFDQPQHF
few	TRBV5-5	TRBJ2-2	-	TGTGTCAGCAGCTCCATAATTACCGGGGAGCTGTTTTTT	CVSSSIITGELFF
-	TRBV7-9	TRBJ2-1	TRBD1	TGTGCCAGCAGCAAATACCGGGACAGGGGGAACAATGAGCAGTTCTTC	CASSKYRDRGNNEQFF
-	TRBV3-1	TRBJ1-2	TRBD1	TGTGCCAGCAGCCAAGATTACAGGGGGGAGGGCTACACCTTC	CASSQDYRGEGYTF
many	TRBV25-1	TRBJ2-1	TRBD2	TGTGCCAGCAGTGAATATCTGGGACTAGCGGGAGTTAACGACAATGAGCAGTTCTTC	CASSEYLGLAGVNDNEQFF
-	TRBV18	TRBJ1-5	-	TGTGCCAGCGCTGAGGGGGAGGGCCAGCCCCAGCATTTT	CASAEGEGQPQHF
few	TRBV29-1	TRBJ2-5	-	TGCAGCGTTGAAAGGGCAGGGCAAGAGACCCAGTACTTC	CSVERAGQETQYF
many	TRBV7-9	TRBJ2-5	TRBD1	TGTGCCAGCAGCTTACGGACAGGGCAACAAGAGACCCAGTACTTC	CASSLRTGQQETQYF
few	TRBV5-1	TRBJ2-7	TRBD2	TGCGCCAGCAGCGAGACTAGCGGGAGTATTCGCGAGCAGTACTTC	CASSETSGSIREQYF
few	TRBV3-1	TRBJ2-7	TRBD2	TGTGCCAGCAGCCAAGGAGGCCTAGCGGGAGCCTACGAGCAGTACTTC	CASSQGGLAGAYEQYF
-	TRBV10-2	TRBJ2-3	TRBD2	TGCGCCAGCAGCGAGCCCGCGCCGGGACTAGCCTCAGATACGCAGTATTTT	CASSEPAPGLASDTQYF
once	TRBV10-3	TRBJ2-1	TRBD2	TGTGCCATCAGAGGACTAGCGGGAGGTGCATACAATGAGCAGTTCTTC	CAIRGLAGGAYNEQFF
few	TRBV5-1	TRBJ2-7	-	TGCGCCAGCAGCCAGACAGGACCCTACGAGCAGTACTTC	CASSQTGPYEQYF
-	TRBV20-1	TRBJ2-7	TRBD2	TGCAGTGCTTCAACTAGCGGGAGAGGAAGCGAGCAGTACTTC	CSASTSGRGSEQYF
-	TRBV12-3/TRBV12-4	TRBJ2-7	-	TGTGCCAGCAGTTCCCAAAGCGGCTACGAGCAGTACTTC	CASSSQSGYEQYF
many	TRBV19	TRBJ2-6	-	TGTGCCACCACGGGGGATCTTGGCTCTGGGGCCAACGTCCTGACTTTC	CATTGDLGSGANVLTF
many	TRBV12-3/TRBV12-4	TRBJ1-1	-	TGCGCCAGCAGCTTGACAGGGAACACTGAAGCTTTCTTT	CASSLTGNTEAFF
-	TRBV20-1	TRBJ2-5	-	TGCAGTGCTAGAGATGCCAGGATGGGAGAGAACCAGTACTTC	CSARDARMGENQYF
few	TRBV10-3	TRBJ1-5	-	TGTGCCATCAGTGGACAGGATAGCAGTCAGCCCCAGCATTTT	CAISGQDSSQPQHF
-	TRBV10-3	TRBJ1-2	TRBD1	TGTGCCATCACCTTGACTCCGGGACAGGGAGAGGGTGGCTACACCTTC	CAITLTPGQGEGGYTF
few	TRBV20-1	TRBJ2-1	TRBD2	TGCAGTGCTAGAGAAACTAGCGAGAGTTTGAATGAGCAGTTCTTC	CSARETSESLNEQFF
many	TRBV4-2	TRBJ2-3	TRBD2	TGTGCCAGCAGCCAGCTGACTAGCGGCACAGATACGCAGTATTTT	CASSQLTSGTDTQYF
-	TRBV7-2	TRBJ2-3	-	TGTGCCAGCAGCTCCGTCCTGGTCCCCACAGATACGCAGTATTTT	CASSSVLVPTDTQYF
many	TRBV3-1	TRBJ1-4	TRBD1	TGTGCCAGCAGCCTGGGAGGACAGGGTAATGAAAAACTGTTTTTT	CASSLGGQGNEKLFF
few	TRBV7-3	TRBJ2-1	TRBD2	TGTGCCAGCAGCCGTGGGGCTAGCGGCTCGAATGAGCAGTTCTTC	CASSRGASGSNEQFF
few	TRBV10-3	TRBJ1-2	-	TGTGCCATCAGTGAGTCCAGGGACGTGATCTATGGCTACACCTTC	CAISESRDVIYGYTF
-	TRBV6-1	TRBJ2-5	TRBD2	TGTGCCAGCAGTGCGTTTACTAGCGGGAGTTACAATGAGCAGTACTTC	CASSAFTSGSYNEQYF
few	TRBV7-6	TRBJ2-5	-	TGTGCCAGCAGCTTAGAAATCGGCACGTGGCAAGAGACCCAGTACTTC	CASSLEIGTWQETQYF
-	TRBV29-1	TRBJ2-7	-	TGCAGCGTTCTCTTGGCGGGCTCCAACGAGCAGTACTTC	CSVLLAGSNEQYF
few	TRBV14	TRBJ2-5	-	TGTGCCAGCAGCCGACAGGTGATGGAGACCCAGTACTTC	CASSRQVMETQYF
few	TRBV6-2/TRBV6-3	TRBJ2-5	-	TGTGCCAGTACCTTCAGGGAGACCCAGTACTTC	CASTFRETQYF
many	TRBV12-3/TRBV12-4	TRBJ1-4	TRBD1	TGTGCCAGCAGTTCCCGGACAGGGCCTAATGAAAAACTGTTTTTT	CASSSRTGPNEKLFF
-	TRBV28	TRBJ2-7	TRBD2	TGTGCCAGCATTGCGGGAGGCGCCTACGAGCAGTACTTC	CASIAGGAYEQYF
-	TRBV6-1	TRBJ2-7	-	TGTGCCAGCAATGTCCAGGCCACCTACGAGCAGTACTTC	CASNVQATYEQYF
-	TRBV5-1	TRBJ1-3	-	TGCGCCAGCAGCTTGGACGGAAACACCATATATTTT	CASSLDGNTIYF
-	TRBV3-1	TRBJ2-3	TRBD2	TGTGCCAGCAGCCAATCGGGACTAGCGGGAGTCTCGGATACGCAGTATTTT	CASSQSGLAGVSDTQYF
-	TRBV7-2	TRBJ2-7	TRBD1	TGTGCCAGCAGCTTAGGAGTGACAGGGGGCCCCGAGCAGTACTTC	CASSLGVTGGPEQYF
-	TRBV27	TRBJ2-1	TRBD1	TGTGCCGGTAAGACCCCGGGACAGGGGGCCAATGAGCAGTTCTTC	CAGKTPGQGANEQFF
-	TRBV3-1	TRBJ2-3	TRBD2	TGTGCCAGCAGCCAACGACTAGCGGGAGTAGGGGCGACAGATACGCAGTATTTT	CASSQRLAGVGATDTQYF
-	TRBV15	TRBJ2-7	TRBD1	TGTGCCACCAGCAGGACAGGGTCCTACGAGCAGTACTTC	CATSRTGSYEQYF
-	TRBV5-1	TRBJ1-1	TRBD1	TGCGCCAGCAGCTTGGAACAGAGGACAGGATCTAGGACTGAAGCTTTCTTT	CASSLEQRTGSRTEAFF
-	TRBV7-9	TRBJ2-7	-	TGTGCCAGCAGCCTAGCGCAGGGGACCCTCTCCTACGAGCAGTACTTC	CASSLAQGTLSYEQYF
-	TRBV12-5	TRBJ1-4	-	TGTGCTAGTGGTTTTTACGGACCGAGTGAAAAACTGTTTTTT	CASGFYGPSEKLFF
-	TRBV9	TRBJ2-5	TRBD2	TGTGCCAGCAGCGTAGGGGCACAGAGAGCGGGAGAGGGAGAGACCCAGTACTTC	CASSVGAQRAGEGETQYF